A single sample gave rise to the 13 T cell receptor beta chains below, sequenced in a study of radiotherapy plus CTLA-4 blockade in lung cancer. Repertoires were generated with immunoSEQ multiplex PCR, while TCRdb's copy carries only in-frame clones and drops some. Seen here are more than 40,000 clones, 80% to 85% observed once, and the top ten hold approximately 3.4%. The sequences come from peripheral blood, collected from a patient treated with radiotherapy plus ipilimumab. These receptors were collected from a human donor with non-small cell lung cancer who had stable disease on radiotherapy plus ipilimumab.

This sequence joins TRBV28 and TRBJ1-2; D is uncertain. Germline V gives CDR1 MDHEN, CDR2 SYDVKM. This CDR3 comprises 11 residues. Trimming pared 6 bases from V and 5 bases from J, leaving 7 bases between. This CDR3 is CASSFLYGYTF. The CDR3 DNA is TGTGCCAGCAGCTTCCTTTATGGCTACACCTTC.

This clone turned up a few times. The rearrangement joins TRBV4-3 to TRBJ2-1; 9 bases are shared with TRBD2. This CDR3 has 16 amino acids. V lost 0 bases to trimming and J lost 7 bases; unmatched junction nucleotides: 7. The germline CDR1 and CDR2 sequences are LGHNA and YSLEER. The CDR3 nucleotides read TGCGCCAGCAGCCAAGATGTGTCTAGCGGGATGAATGAGCAGTTCTTC. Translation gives CASSQDVSSGMNEQFF.

CDR3 DNA sequence: TGCGCCAGCAGCTCAACAGTGAACACTGAAGCTTTCTTT. Translated, it gives CASSSTVNTEAFF. The chain couples TRBV5-1 to TRBJ1-1; D is unresolved. Trimming shortened V by 3 bases and J by 0 bases, and 6 bases separated the two germline ends. Germline CDR1 reads SGHRS; CDR2 reads YFSETQ. This CDR3 is built from 13 residues. Drawing the rest from reference TRBV5-1 and TRBJ1-1, the complete variable domain is KAGVTQTPRYLIKTRGQQVTLSCSPISGHRSVSWYQQTPGQGLQFLFEYFSETQRNKGNFPGRFSGRQFSNSRSEMNVSTLELGDSALYLCASSSTVNTEAFFGQGTRLTVV.

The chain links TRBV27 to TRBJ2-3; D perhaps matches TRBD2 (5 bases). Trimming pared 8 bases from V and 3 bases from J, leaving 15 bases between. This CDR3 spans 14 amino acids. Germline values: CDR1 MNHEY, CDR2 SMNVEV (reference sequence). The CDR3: CASGGKIGTDTQYF. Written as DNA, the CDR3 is TGTGCCAGCGGAGGCAAAATTGGAACAGATACGCAGTATTTT.

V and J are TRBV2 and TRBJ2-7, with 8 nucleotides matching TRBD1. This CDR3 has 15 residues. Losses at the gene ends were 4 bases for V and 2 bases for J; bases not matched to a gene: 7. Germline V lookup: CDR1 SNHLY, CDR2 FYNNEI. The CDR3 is CASSVTGTGTYEQYF. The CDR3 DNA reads TGTGCCAGCAGTGTTACCGGGACAGGAACCTACGAGCAGTACTTC.

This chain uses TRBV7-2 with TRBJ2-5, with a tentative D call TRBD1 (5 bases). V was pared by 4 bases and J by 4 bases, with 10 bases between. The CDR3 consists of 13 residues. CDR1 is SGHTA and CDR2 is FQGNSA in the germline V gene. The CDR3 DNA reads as TGTGCCAGCAGCTCAGGGTTTGCAGAGACCCAGTACTTC. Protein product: CASSSGFAETQYF. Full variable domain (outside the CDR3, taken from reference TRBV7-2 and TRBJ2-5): GAGVSQSPSNKVTEKGKDVELRCDPISGHTALYWYRQSLGQGLEFLIYFQGNSAPDKSGLPSDRFSAERTGGSVSTLTIQRTQQEDSAVYLCASSSGFAETQYFGPGTRLLVL.

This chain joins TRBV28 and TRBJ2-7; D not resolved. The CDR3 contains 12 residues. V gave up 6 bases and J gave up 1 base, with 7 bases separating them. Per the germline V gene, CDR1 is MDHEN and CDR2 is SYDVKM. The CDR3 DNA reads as TGTGCCAGCAGAAAACAGTCCTACGAGCAGTACTTC. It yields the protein CASRKQSYEQYF.

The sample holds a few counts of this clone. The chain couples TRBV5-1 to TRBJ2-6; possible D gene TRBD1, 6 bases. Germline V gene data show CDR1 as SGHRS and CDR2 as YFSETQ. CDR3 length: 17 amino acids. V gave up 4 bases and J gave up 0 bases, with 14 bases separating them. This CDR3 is CASSQTGGGSGANVLTF. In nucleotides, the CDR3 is TGCGCCAGCAGCCAGACAGGAGGAGGCTCTGGGGCCAACGTCCTGACTTTC.

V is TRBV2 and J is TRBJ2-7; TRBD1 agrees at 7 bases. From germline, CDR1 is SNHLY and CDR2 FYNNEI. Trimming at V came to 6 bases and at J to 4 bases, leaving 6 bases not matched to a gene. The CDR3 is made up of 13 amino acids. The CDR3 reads CASSRDSTYEQYF. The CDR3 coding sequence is TGTGCCAGCAGCCGGGACAGCACTTACGAGCAGTACTTC.

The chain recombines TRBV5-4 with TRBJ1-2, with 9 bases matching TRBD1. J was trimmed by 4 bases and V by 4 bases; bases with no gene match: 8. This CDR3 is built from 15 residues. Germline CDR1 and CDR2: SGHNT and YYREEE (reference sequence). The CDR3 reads CASSTTGGAFYGYTF. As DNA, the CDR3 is TGTGCCAGCAGCACTACAGGGGGCGCTTTCTATGGCTACACCTTC.

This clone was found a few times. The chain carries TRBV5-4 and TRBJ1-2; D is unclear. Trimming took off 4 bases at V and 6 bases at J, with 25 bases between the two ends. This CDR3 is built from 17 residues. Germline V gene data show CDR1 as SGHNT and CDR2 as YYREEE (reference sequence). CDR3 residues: CASSPNPQRGILDGYTF. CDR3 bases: TGTGCCAGCAGCCCCAATCCCCAACGGGGAATCCTAGATGGCTACACCTTC.

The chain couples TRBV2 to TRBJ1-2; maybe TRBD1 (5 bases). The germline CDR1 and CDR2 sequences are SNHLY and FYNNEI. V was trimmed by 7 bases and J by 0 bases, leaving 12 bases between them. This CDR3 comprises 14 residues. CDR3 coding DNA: TGTGCCAGCATGCCGACAGCAACTAACTATGGCTACACCTTC. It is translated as CASMPTATNYGYTF.

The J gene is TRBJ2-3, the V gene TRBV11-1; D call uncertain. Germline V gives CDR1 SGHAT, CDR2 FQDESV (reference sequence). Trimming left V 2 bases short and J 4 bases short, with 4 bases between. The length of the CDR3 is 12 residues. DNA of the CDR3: TGTGCCAGCAGCTTATTAGCAGATACGCAGTATTTT. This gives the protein CASSLLADTQYF.